A selection of T cell receptor beta chains follows, all from one sample in a study of blood T cell repertoires in COVID-19. TCRdb's copy holds only in-frame clones and misses some; the assay was immunoSEQ multiplex PCR. The table lists about 250,000 clones, approximately 88% of them singletons, with around 30% in the top ten. The sample was peripheral blood. All receptors come from a man aged 40-49 years with acute or convalescent COVID-19. Both conserved end residues are part of each CDR3. A D gene is named only where the DNA matches it firmly. A row's size may be missing; if present it is once, few, many or a size class.

len	j_gene	v_gene	abundance	d_gene	CDR3aa	CDR3nt
15	TRBJ2-7	TRBV6-6	-	TRBD2	CASSYISGSRSEQYF	TGTGCCAGCAGTTATATAAGCGGGAGTCGGAGCGAGCAGTACTTC
17	TRBJ2-1	TRBV9	-	-	CASSVATTGASSNEQFF	TGTGCCAGCAGCGTAGCTACAACGGGAGCGTCGAGCAATGAGCAGTTCTTC
15	TRBJ1-1	TRBV7-2	-	-	CASSLTAPRSTEAFF	TGTGCCAGCAGCTTAACAGCCCCCAGATCCACTGAAGCTTTCTTT
14	TRBJ1-2	TRBV19	once	-	CASSTPPGLRGYTF	TGTGCCAGTAGTACCCCGCCGGGACTTCGTGGCTACACCTTC
14	TRBJ1-1	TRBV18	-	-	CASSPEGGNTEAFF	TGTGCCAGCTCACCAGAGGGAGGAAACACTGAAGCTTTCTTT
16	TRBJ2-7	TRBV9	once	-	CASSSTTGIGEDEQYF	TGTGCCAGCAGCTCTACCACAGGGATCGGGGAAGACGAGCAGTACTTC
13	TRBJ2-5	TRBV5-4	few	TRBD1	CASSGDSQETQYF	TGTGCCAGCAGCGGGGACAGCCAAGAGACCCAGTACTTC
16	TRBJ1-1	TRBV5-1	-	TRBD1	CASSAGTGAGNTEAFF	TGCGCCAGCAGCGCTGGGACAGGGGCCGGGAACACTGAAGCTTTCTTT
14	TRBJ1-2	TRBV6-5	-	-	CASSSSTVNYGYTF	TGTGCCAGCAGTTCCTCGACAGTCAACTATGGCTACACCTTC
13	TRBJ1-1	TRBV19	-	-	CASSMTENTEAFF	TGTGCCAGTAGTATGACAGAGAACACTGAAGCTTTCTTT
16	TRBJ1-4	TRBV5-1	-	-	CASSNQALGGNEKLFF	TGCGCCAGCAGCAATCAGGCCCTCGGGGGTAATGAAAAACTGTTTTTT
17	TRBJ2-5	TRBV10-3	-	TRBD2	CAISDRSGREGLETQYF	TGTGCCATCAGTGACAGGTCCGGGCGGGAGGGTCTCGAGACCCAGTACTTC
16	TRBJ2-5	TRBV9	-	TRBD2	CASSVGVAGELETQYF	TGTGCCAGCAGCGTAGGGGTAGCGGGAGAATTAGAGACCCAGTACTTC
14	TRBJ1-1	TRBV5-1	-	-	CASSLGGSGAEAFF	TGCGCCAGCAGCTTGGGAGGGTCCGGAGCTGAAGCTTTCTTT
17	TRBJ2-3	TRBV19	once	TRBD2	CASSIASGRDSTDTQYF	TGTGCCAGTAGTATAGCTAGCGGGAGGGATAGCACAGATACGCAGTATTTT
11	TRBJ2-7	TRBV30	once	-	CAWSGAYEQYF	TGTGCCTGGAGTGGCGCCTACGAGCAGTACTTC
15	TRBJ2-3	TRBV27	-	TRBD2	CASSIGLAGGSTQYF	TGTGCCAGCAGTATCGGCCTGGCGGGGGGCTCTACGCAGTATTTT
15	TRBJ1-2	TRBV6-2/TRBV6-3	-	TRBD1	CASSYSPSTGDGYTF	TGTGCCAGCAGTTACTCCCCTTCGACAGGGGATGGCTACACCTTC
12	TRBJ1-1	TRBV12-3/TRBV12-4	-	-	CASSSGFTEAFF	TGTGCCAGCAGTTCAGGGTTCACTGAAGCTTTCTTT
17	TRBJ2-6	TRBV7-8	-	-	CASSPRGLGSGANVLTF	TGTGCCAGCAGCCCAAGAGGGCTCGGCTCTGGGGCCAACGTCCTGACTTTC
16	TRBJ1-6	TRBV19	-	TRBD1	CASSLTGTGAWSPLHF	TGTGCCAGTAGTCTTACCGGGACAGGGGCTTGGTCACCCCTCCACTTT
12	TRBJ1-2	TRBV10-2	-	-	CASSTPGTGYTF	TGCGCCAGCAGTACTCCGGGAACCGGCTACACCTTC
17	TRBJ1-1	TRBV7-2	-	-	CASSSSRGMYEGTEAFF	TGTGCCAGCAGCAGCTCCCGGGGTATGTATGAGGGCACTGAAGCTTTCTTT
9	TRBJ2-3	TRBV20-1	-	-	CTPGDTQYF	TGCACGCCGGGAGATACGCAGTATTTT
16	TRBJ1-1	TRBV7-9	-	TRBD1	CASSTLGQGATTEAFF	TGTGCCAGCAGCACATTAGGACAGGGGGCGACCACTGAAGCTTTCTTT
16	TRBJ2-2	TRBV7-2	-	TRBD1	CASSSGQGVNTGELFF	TGTGCCAGCAGTTCCGGACAGGGGGTGAACACCGGGGAGCTGTTTTTT
15	TRBJ1-6	TRBV7-3	-	TRBD1	CASSLQPTGDSPLHF	TGTGCCAGCAGCTTACAACCGACAGGGGATTCACCCCTCCACTTT
17	TRBJ2-3	TRBV4-2	once	TRBD1	CASSQDFRGYSTDTQYF	TGTGCCAGCAGCCAAGATTTCAGGGGGTATAGCACAGATACGCAGTATTTT
13	TRBJ1-5	TRBV27	once	-	CASRLRGNQPQHF	TGTGCCAGCAGACTCAGGGGCAATCAGCCCCAGCATTTT
14	TRBJ1-4	TRBV2	-	TRBD1	CASSLTGVVEKLFF	TGTGCCAGCAGCCTAACAGGGGTTGTTGAAAAACTGTTTTTT
15	TRBJ2-2	TRBV5-4	-	-	CASSLGRRATGELFF	TGTGCCAGCAGCTTGGGGCGGAGAGCTACCGGGGAGCTGTTTTTT
15	TRBJ2-7	TRBV19	-	TRBD2	CASSIKLAGGYEQYF	TGTGCCAGTAGTATAAAGCTAGCGGGAGGCTACGAGCAGTACTTC
14	TRBJ1-4	TRBV15	-	-	CATSRVGGEEKLFF	TGTGCCACCAGCAGAGTCGGGGGAGAAGAAAAACTGTTTTTT
14	TRBJ2-7	TRBV19	-	-	CASSLSRVAPWQYF	TGTGCCAGTAGTCTTAGCAGGGTCGCACCCTGGCAGTACTTC
18	TRBJ1-3	TRBV24-1	once	-	CATSDLHDRKHSGNTIYF	TGTGCCACCAGTGATTTGCATGACAGAAAACACTCTGGAAACACCATATATTTT
12	TRBJ2-1	TRBV29-1	-	TRBD2	CTGRESYNEQFF	TGCACCGGGAGGGAGTCCTACAATGAGCAGTTCTTC
15	TRBJ1-1	TRBV18	-	TRBD1	CASSPWTGENTEAFF	TGTGCCAGCTCACCTTGGACAGGAGAGAACACTGAAGCTTTCTTT
18	TRBJ2-5	TRBV6-2/TRBV6-3	once	TRBD1	CASSYHSGQGAFEETQYF	TGTGCCAGCAGTTATCATTCCGGTCAGGGGGCTTTTGAAGAGACCCAGTACTTC
16	TRBJ1-4	TRBV2	-	-	CASRPPNFATNEKLFF	TGTGCCAGCAGACCTCCCAACTTCGCAACTAATGAAAAACTGTTTTTT
17	TRBJ1-1	TRBV7-9	-	-	CASSLSPSRGLNTEAFF	TGTGCCAGCAGCTTATCTCCCAGCCGGGGTCTGAACACTGAAGCTTTCTTT
12	TRBJ2-2	TRBV7-2	-	-	CASSLRTGELFF	TGTGCCAGCAGCCTCAGGACCGGGGAGCTGTTTTTT
12	TRBJ1-2	TRBV21-1	-	-	CASSTGDAGYTF	TGTGCCAGCAGCACAGGGGACGCTGGCTACACCTTC
15	TRBJ2-1	TRBV5-1	few	TRBD2	CASSFFGTRGGEQFF	TGCGCCAGCAGCTTTTTTGGGACTAGAGGGGGGGAGCAGTTCTTC
19	TRBJ2-6	TRBV2	-	TRBD1	CASSLLPTGASSGANVLTF	TGTGCCAGCAGTCTACTTCCGACAGGGGCTAGCTCTGGGGCCAACGTCCTGACTTTC
16	TRBJ2-1	TRBV27	once	TRBD2	CASSLGTSGTYNEQFF	TGTGCCAGCAGTTTGGGGACTAGCGGGACCTACAATGAGCAGTTCTTC
15	TRBJ1-2	TRBV4-1	-	-	CASSQVQLANYGYTF	TGCGCCAGCAGCCAAGTGCAGTTGGCTAACTATGGCTACACCTTC
15	TRBJ1-2	TRBV18	-	-	CASSKPLTDFYGYTF	TGTGCCAGCTCTAAACCGTTGACAGATTTCTATGGCTACACCTTC
16	TRBJ2-1	TRBV5-6	-	-	CASRPGGGSAYNEQFF	TGTGCCAGCAGGCCTGGTGGGGGGTCTGCCTACAATGAGCAGTTCTTC
15	TRBJ2-1	TRBV7-9	-	TRBD1	CASSPGTGAYNEQFF	TGTGCCAGCAGCCCGGGGACAGGGGCGTACAATGAGCAGTTCTTC
11	TRBJ1-1	TRBV6-6	few	-	CASSSNTEAFF	TGTGCCAGCAGTTCAAACACTGAAGCTTTCTTT
14	TRBJ1-1	TRBV13	-	-	CASTTSGLNTEAFF	TGTGCCAGCACCACATCGGGGTTGAACACTGAAGCTTTCTTT
13	TRBJ1-2	TRBV5-4	once	TRBD1	CAIGTGGADGYTF	TGTGCCATAGGAACAGGGGGCGCGGATGGCTACACCTTC
14	TRBJ1-2	TRBV6-5	-	TRBD1	CASRPTGDSYGYTF	TGTGCCAGCAGACCAACAGGGGATTCCTATGGCTACACCTTC
16	TRBJ2-1	TRBV28	-	TRBD2	CASSSGGGQPVNEQFF	TGTGCCAGCAGTTCGGGAGGGGGGCAACCGGTCAATGAGCAGTTCTTC